What follows are 21 T cell receptor beta chains derived from one specimen sequenced in a study of T cell responses to AZD1222 COVID-19 vaccine. Sequenced by immunoSEQ multiplex PCR; TCRdb stores in-frame clones only, minus some. There are 75,000 to 90,000 clones in the sample; roughly nine tenths occur only once, and approximately 4.5% lies in the top ten. Material: peripheral blood, obtained 28 days after the second AZD1222 dose. The receptors were gathered from an adult who received the AZD1222 COVID-19 vaccine.

The sample holds one count of this clone. V usage is TRBV3-1 (or the pseudogene TRBV3-2) and J usage is TRBJ2-7; 7 nucleotides line up with TRBD1. In germline, CDR1 is LGHDT, CDR2 YNNKEL (reference sequence). Unmatched junction bases numbered 10, after V lost 5 bases and J lost 3 bases. The CDR3 sequence is 15 residues long. This CDR3 reads CASSSSPGQNYEQYF. For the CDR3, the DNA is TGTGCCAGCAGCTCAAGCCCGGGACAGAACTACGAGCAGTACTTC.

The chain is built from TRBV10-1 and TRBJ1-5; no clear D gene. V was cut by 8 bases and J by 0 bases, with 8 bases left in between. CDR3 length: 13 residues. CDR1 and CDR2 from the germline V gene are WNHNN and SYGVQD (reference sequence). The CDR3 DNA reads as TGCGCCAGCCCCGAACATAGCAATCAGCCCCAGCATTTT. This gives the protein CASPEHSNQPQHF.

The chain employs TRBV2 and TRBJ1-3, with a weak D call TRBD1 (6 bases). The germline V gene has CDR1 SNHLY and CDR2 FYNNEI. The CDR3 length is 15 residues. V gave up 4 bases and J gave up 2 bases, with 12 bases separating them. CDR3 protein: CASSVQGMTGNTIYF. In DNA form, the CDR3 reads TGTGCCAGCAGTGTACAGGGTATGACTGGAAACACCATATATTTT.

This clone was counted a single time. This chain uses TRBV28 with TRBJ2-7; 8 bases are shared with TRBD2. This CDR3 is 15 amino acids long. V lost 4 bases, J lost 4 bases, and 9 bases stayed unmatched. The germline gives CDR1 MDHEN, CDR2 SYDVKM. CDR3 loop: CASSSPGGPGYEQYF. The CDR3 nucleotides read TGTGCCAGCAGTTCACCGGGAGGGCCGGGTTACGAGCAGTACTTC.

A word on this clone: Germline and junction disagree at one end, which may indicate a read error. The gene calls are TRBV19 and TRBJ2-3, with 7 bases that match TRBD1. The CDR3 runs to 15 residues. Germline CDR1 LNHDA, CDR2 SQIVND (reference sequence). This chain's CDR3 is CASRIGEGATDTQYF. CDR3 nucleotide sequence: TGTGCCAGTAGGATAGGAGAGGGGGCCACAGATACGCAGTATTTT.

The J gene is TRBJ1-2, the V gene TRBV11-2; perhaps TRBD1 as D (5 bases). Trimming took off 3 bases at V and 4 bases at J, with 6 bases between the two ends. The CDR3 consists of 12 residues. Looked up from germline, CDR1 is SGHAT and CDR2 is FQNNGV. This CDR3 reads CASSLGVYGYTF. The CDR3 region has the DNA TGTGCCAGCAGCTTGGGGGTCTATGGCTACACCTTC.

This clone has more than one count but fewer than ten. This chain joins TRBV6-5 and TRBJ2-7; D uncertain. Per the germline V gene, CDR1 is MNHEY and CDR2 is SVGAGI. The ends were cut back, 4 bases at V and 2 bases at J, with 18 bases in the middle. The CDR3 has 16 amino acids. The CDR3 region has the DNA TGTGCCAGCAGTTCCCCACGTGTAGGGTTCACCTACGAGCAGTACTTC. It translates to CASSSPRVGFTYEQYF.

The chain recombines TRBV7-6 with TRBJ1-2, with 10 bases identical to TRBD1. This CDR3 is 14 amino acids long. J was trimmed by 8 bases and V by 1 base; bases with no gene match: 4. Germline-derived CDR1 and CDR2 are SGHVS and FNYEAQ. The CDR3 reads CASSLGTGGRGYTF. CDR3 nucleotide sequence: TGTGCCAGCAGCTTAGGGACAGGGGGGAGAGGCTACACCTTC.

This clone has only one observation. The V and J genes are TRBV19 and TRBJ1-5; D is unclear. Trimming took off 5 bases at V and 3 bases at J, with 14 bases between the two ends. Germline assignment: CDR1 LNHDA and CDR2 SQIVND (reference sequence). The CDR3 has 15 residues. CDR3 protein: CASSYVFPHNQPQHF. In DNA, the CDR3 is TGTGCCAGTAGTTATGTATTCCCCCACAATCAGCCCCAGCATTTT.

The rearrangement joins TRBV29-1 to TRBJ2-7, with D perhaps matching TRBD1 (5 bases). Looked up from germline, CDR1 is SQVTM and CDR2 is ANQGSEA. The CDR3 sequence is 13 residues long. Trimming removed 4 bases at V and 6 bases at J, with 16 bases between. CDR3 nucleotide sequence: TGCAGCGTTGGAAAGGGGCTGGGGTCCGAGCAGTACTTC. Translated: CSVGKGLGSEQYF.

V gene TRBV10-1 combines with J gene TRBJ2-3; TRBD2 matches at 11 bases. The CDR3 length is 17 residues. Germline V gene lookup returns CDR1 WNHNN and CDR2 SYGVQD (reference sequence). With 3 bases clipped from V and 3 bases from J, the junction kept 8 bases outside the gene matches. This CDR3 reads CASSDWASGRQTDTQYF. CDR3 sequence (DNA): TGCGCCAGCAGTGATTGGGCTAGCGGGAGGCAAACAGATACGCAGTATTTT.

This clone was seen only once. V gene TRBV23-1 combines with J gene TRBJ2-7; weak D call: TRBD2 (6 bases). TRBV23-1 belongs to the ORF category, with a function that is uncertain. The CDR3 length is 15 residues. V was clipped by 4 bases and J by 3 bases, with 16 bases between them. The CDR3 DNA reads as TGCGCCAGCAGTCCCTCCGGGACTTCCTACTACGAGCAGTACTTC. The encoded protein is CASSPSGTSYYEQYF.

The chain combines TRBV7-2 with TRBJ1-2, with D possibly matching TRBD1 (5 bases). V lost 0 bases to trimming and J lost 8 bases, with 16 bases between them. The germline gives CDR1 SGHTA, CDR2 FQGNSA. This CDR3 has 15 residues. CDR3: CASSLAIQGLRGYTF. The CDR3 region has the DNA TGTGCCAGCAGCTTAGCCATCCAGGGATTGAGGGGCTACACCTTC.

The chain couples TRBV11-2 to TRBJ2-7, with D perhaps TRBD1 or TRBD2 (5 bases each). The V gene's germline CDR1 is SGHAT and CDR2 FQNNGV. This CDR3 has 17 amino acids. V was cut by 0 bases and J by 0 bases, with 15 bases left in between. Here the CDR3 reads CASSLDGAGSFSYEQYF. The CDR3 nucleotides are TGTGCCAGCAGCTTAGATGGGGCAGGGAGCTTCTCCTACGAGCAGTACTTC.

V and J are TRBV5-1 and TRBJ1-2; 12 positions match TRBD1. The CDR3 runs to 14 residues. V was pared by 3 bases and J by 7 bases, with 4 bases of the junction left unmatched. From germline, CDR1 is SGHRS and CDR2 YFSETQ. CDR3 in DNA: TGCGCCAGCAGCTGGGGACAGGGGGCGGTTGGCTACACCTTC. Translation gives CASSWGQGAVGYTF.

This chain links TRBV29-1 with TRBJ2-7; TRBD1 agrees at 11 bases. CDR1 and CDR2 (germline): SQVTM, ANQGSEA. The CDR3 has 12 amino acids. The J segment lost 4 bases and the V segment lost 7 bases, leaving 3 bases of the junction unmatched. CDR3 sequence reads: CSGRDRGYEQYF. In DNA, the CDR3 is TGCAGCGGCAGGGACAGGGGGTACGAGCAGTACTTC.

This chain joins TRBV30 and TRBJ1-2, with a weak D call TRBD1 (6 bases). The CDR3 sequence is 13 residues long. Trimming removed 2 bases from V and 7 bases from J, with 14 bases in between. From germline, CDR1 is GTSNPN and CDR2 SVGIG (reference sequence). In DNA form, the CDR3 reads TGTGCCTGGAGTCCTTGGGCAGGGGTTGGCTACACCTTC. It is translated as CAWSPWAGVGYTF. Drawing the rest from reference TRBV30 and TRBJ1-2, the complete variable domain is SQTIHQWPATLVQPVGSPLSLECTVEGTSNPNLYWYRQAAGRGLQLLFYSVGIGQISSEVPQNLSASRPQDRQFILSSKKLLLSDSGFYLCAWSPWAGVGYTFGSGTRLTVV.

The chain has TRBV27 and TRBJ2-7, with 11 bases identical to TRBD1. The CDR3 sequence is 14 residues long. Germline V gives CDR1 MNHEY, CDR2 SMNVEV (reference sequence). J was trimmed by 3 bases and V by 5 bases; bases with no gene match: 3. CDR3 nucleotides: TGTGCCAGCAGTCGGACAGGGGGCTTCTACGAGCAGTACTTC. Translating gives CASSRTGGFYEQYF.

The chain has TRBV4-1 and TRBJ2-1; 8 nucleotides match TRBD1. Trimming took 2 bases from V and 4 from J; bases not matched to a gene: 7. The CDR3 sequence is 16 residues long. CDR1 and CDR2 (germline): MGHRA, YSYEKL. CDR3 bases: TGCGCCAGCAGCCAACCCCGGACAGGGCTTTACAATGAGCAGTTCTTC. This translates into CASSQPRTGLYNEQFF.

The chain has TRBV7-2 and TRBJ1-2; D gene uncertain. The germline CDR1 and CDR2 sequences are SGHTA and FQGNSA. The CDR3 has 14 amino acids. The V end was cut by 4 bases, the J end by 4 bases, with 13 bases between. CDR3 loop: CASSSPRAGYGYTF. CDR3 nucleotide sequence: TGTGCCAGCAGCTCCCCCCGTGCGGGCTATGGCTACACCTTC.

This clone was seen a handful of times. The chain joins TRBV7-3 to TRBJ2-1; TRBD1 matches at 7 bases. The V and J ends lost 2 bases and 5 bases, in that order; junction bases with no gene match: 3. CDR1 SGHTA and CDR2 FQGTGA come from the germline V gene. CDR3 length: 14 residues. The CDR3 is CASSLRQGDNEQFF. The DNA for the CDR3 is TGTGCCAGCAGCTTACGACAGGGCGACAATGAGCAGTTCTTC.